This TCR beta chain was observed in a study of shared clonotypes between healthy human individuals. Each donor was a Caucasian adult residing in Nashville, Tennessee. CD4+ cells were split into CD45RA+ naive and CD45RA-negative memory subsets. Only in-frame clones appear in the TCRdb table, and some are missing; sequencing was by immunoSEQ multiplex PCR. The data show 850,000 to 1,100,000 clones, around three quarters seen once. Trimming cost V 1 base and J 7 bases; bases outside gene matches: 6. Per the germline V gene, CDR1 is MNHEY and CDR2 is SMNVEV (reference sequence). The CDR3 spans 15 residues.

The chain uses TRBV27 and TRBJ2-1, with 8 bases fitting TRBD2. This TCR derives from a man between 18 and 29 years old in good health. Some clones in this sample may be carry-over from other donors' samples. The sequencing input was memory CD4+ T cells from PBMCs. Subset described: CD45RA-negative fraction. The CDR3: CASSLFPGLENEQFF. Here the CDR3 DNA reads TGTGCCAGCAGTTTATTTCCGGGACTAGAGAATGAGCAGTTCTTC.